This paragraph reports one TCR beta chain. The antigen it binds to is not known. This may arise from a read error, as a much more abundant clone is one base away. In the germline V gene (reference sequence), CDR1 corresponds to LNHDA and CDR2 to SQIVND. Including cysteine and phenylalanine, the CDR3 has 12 amino acids. The DNA shown is the 36-base CDR3, in frame from base 1. The ophthalmopathy patients had moderately to severely active disease, with a Clinical Activity Score of 3 or higher, a NOSPECS grade of 4 or higher, and a disease duration of less than 3 months. Patients with other autoimmune diseases, uncontrolled infections, pregnancy or lactation were excluded from the study. Clinical symptoms, serum thyroxine, TRAb, thyroid ultrasound and orbital computed tomography formed the basis of the diagnosis. Using Ficoll-Paque density gradient centrifugation, PBMCs were isolated from 8.5 to 10 ml of fresh peripheral blood. Trizol reagent was used to extract the total RNA, and its quality was then checked on an Agilent 2100 Bioanalyzer.

For repertoire sequencing, the TCR beta CDR3 regions were amplified from RNA transcripts. The first round of RT-PCR was done with HTBI primers and the Qiagen OneStep RT-PCR kit, and was followed by a second round of multiplex PCR, then size selection and purification. Libraries were sequenced paired-end with 100 bp reads on an Illumina HiSeq2000. The paper's data handling went like this. Reads were processed with SOAPnuke, discarding reads with adapters, uncalled bases, mean Phred below 15, or no exact constant-primer or identifier match. COPE v1.2.5 was used to merge the high-quality paired reads. Clonotypes were defined as unique nucleotide sequences and were aligned to IMGT TRB V, D and J references using MiTCR v1.1. The analysis was limited to V-J combinations with a frequency above 0.0001, which together covered 99.2% of repertoires. For each V-J combination, a TCR clonal expansion and chaos score was defined as the ratio of F50 clonal expansion to chaos observed in the TCRdist matrix. Welch's t-statistics and random forest were used to reduce the features to 10 to 15 V-J combinations, which were then used as input to a naive Bayes classifier. The Morisita-Horn index was used to measure how similar the thyroid and blood repertoires were. The public reads were run again by TCRdb, first through fastp at Q25 and then through MiXCR, and only productive beta chains were kept. CDR3 protein duplicates are merged, each entry listing the most common genes and DNA. In this record, the V and J calls reflect TCRdb's handling and not the investigators' own analysis. This sample lists 740,000 or so distinct CDR3 sequences; 40% were detected once. The biggest ten clones account for 40% to 45% of the sample.

The data originate from a study of Graves' ophthalmopathy and Graves' hyperthyroidism (dated by TCRdb to the late 2010s). Some background on the complete study: Peripheral blood samples were taken at the time of initial diagnosis, before any treatment was given. The study used TCR beta repertoire signatures to distinguish Graves' ophthalmopathy from Graves' hyperthyroidism and to predict progression to ophthalmopathy. In total, approximately 130 blood samples were TCR-sequenced: roughly 45 ophthalmopathy, over 70 hyperthyroidism and about 17 hyperthyroidism-to-ophthalmopathy patients. To explore V-J signatures that separate ophthalmopathy from hyperthyroidism, a discovery set of about a hundred patients was enrolled, consisting of about 41 with ophthalmopathy and roughly 60 with stable hyperthyroidism. An independent validation cohort comprised some 19 hyperthyroidism patients and some 16 patients who later progressed from hyperthyroidism to ophthalmopathy. T-cell repertoires of thyroid tissue and blood were compared in six hyperthyroidism patients. After sampling, hyperthyroidism patients received methimazole starting at 30 mg daily, and ophthalmopathy patients received high-dose intravenous methylprednisolone.

The paper as a whole reports these results and caveats: No statistical method was used to predetermine the sample size, and group allocation was not hidden from the investigators. In validation, the model predicted ophthalmopathy progression with about 70% sensitivity and about 77% specificity; some 13 predicted patients were CT-confirmed with GO in a median of approximately 6.5 months. In cross-validation, the 13-signature model distinguished ophthalmopathy from stable hyperthyroidism with nearly 90% sensitivity and 81.08% specificity, while in the test set the corresponding values were about 80% and 75%. Most expanded thyroid clonotypes with frequency above 0.001 were also detected in blood, suggesting blood repertoires may reflect the thyroid immune response.

The chain was built from TRBV19 and TRBJ2-5; the D match is possibly TRBD1 or TRBD2, with 6 bases aligned in each. This clonotype was obtained from an adult man with Graves' ophthalmopathy. Sequencing was performed on peripheral blood. The CDR3 reads CAAKGGGEAQYF. The nucleotide sequence is TGTGCCGCCAAAGGAGGGGGAGAGGCCCAGTACTTC.